Listed below are T cell receptor beta chains from one sample, sequenced in a study of blood T cell repertoires in COVID-19. Produced via immunoSEQ multiplex PCR; TCRdb's table is partial and in-frame only. The data show 65,000 to 85,000 clones, 75% to 90% seen once. Sequenced: peripheral blood. The receptors were gathered from a middle-aged man with active COVID-19. CDR3s include the opening cysteine and the closing phenylalanine or tryptophan. The D gene is left open where the match is weak. Size values are once, few and many counts, or a class for expanded clones, and some rows have none.

cdr3_nt cdr3_aa d_call clone_size j_call v_call
TGCGCCAGCAGCCAAGAGGGGGCAGGGGCTATCACAGATACGCAGTATTTT CASSQEGAGAITDTQYF . . TRBJ2-3 TRBV4-1
TGTGCCAGCTCACCACCGTACAGTTCCTACGAGCAGTACTTC CASSPPYSSYEQYF . . TRBJ2-7 TRBV18
TGTGCCAGCAGGCCTCAGTCCTACGAGCAGTACTTC CASRPQSYEQYF . once TRBJ2-7 TRBV6-5
TGTGCCAGCAGTGATGAACACTGGGGGGGGGCCAAAAACATTCAGTACTTC CASSDEHWGGAKNIQYF TRBD2 . TRBJ2-4 TRBV6-1
TGTGCCAGCAGCTTAAGCGGGGGGAGCTCCTACAATGAGCAGTTCTTC CASSLSGGSSYNEQFF TRBD2 once TRBJ2-1 TRBV11-3
TGTGCCAGCTCGCGGACAGGGGCTAATGAAAAACTGTTTTTT CASSRTGANEKLFF TRBD1 . TRBJ1-4 TRBV18
TGTGCCAGCAGTTACACCAGGAGGGGTGAAAAACTGTTTTTT CASSYTRRGEKLFF . . TRBJ1-4 TRBV6-5
TGTGCCAGCAGCCCGCCGGGGGGGGCACCCCTCCACTTT CASSPPGGAPLHF . . TRBJ1-6 TRBV7-9
TGCGCCAGCAGCTTGGACACCGGGACAGCGGGCGCGGTTGGCTACACCTTC CASSLDTGTAGAVGYTF TRBD1 . TRBJ1-2 TRBV5-1
TGTGCCAGCAGCTTGTATGGGTCAGGCGAACCTGAGCAGTTCTTC CASSLYGSGEPEQFF . . TRBJ2-1 TRBV5-6
TGTGCCAGCAGCGCCTATTTAATCACTGAAGCTTTCTTT CASSAYLITEAFF . . TRBJ1-1 TRBV5-5
TGTGCCAGCAGTGAGTGGGCGCTGAACACTGAAGCTTTCTTT CASSEWALNTEAFF . once TRBJ1-1 TRBV2
TGTGCCAGCACCTACGGAGTGAGCAATCAGCCCCAGCATTTT CASTYGVSNQPQHF . . TRBJ1-5 TRBV2
TGTGCCAGCTCAGTCACACAGAACACTGAAGCTTTCTTT CASSVTQNTEAFF . once TRBJ1-1 TRBV18
TGTGCCAGCAGCTCAAGAGGGGAGGGGCAGGGCGAAAAACTGTTTTTT CASSSRGEGQGEKLFF . few TRBJ1-4 TRBV9
TGTGCCAGCAGCGTAGACTCAAACGCTAACTATGGCTACACCTTC CASSVDSNANYGYTF . . TRBJ1-2 TRBV5-5
TGTGCCAGCAGTCTGGGACTATCCTTTTATAAAGATACGCAGTATTTT CASSLGLSFYKDTQYF TRBD2 once TRBJ2-3 TRBV27
TGTGCCAGCAGTGAAGACAGGGGGGGCACAGATACGCAGTATTTT CASSEDRGGTDTQYF TRBD1 . TRBJ2-3 TRBV6-1
TGTGCCAGCAGCCGCCGGGGGATAGGCCAAGAGACCCAGTACTTC CASSRRGIGQETQYF . . TRBJ2-5 TRBV14
TGCGCCAGCAGCCAACTAGTGCGGGAGACCCAGTACTTC CASSQLVRETQYF . . TRBJ2-5 TRBV4-1
TGTGCCAGCAGCGGGTCGGGGAATTCACCCCTCCACTTT CASSGSGNSPLHF . . TRBJ1-6 TRBV6-6
TGTGCCAGCAGCTTAGTGGGACTAGCGGGGGGGCTCGAGACCCAGTACTTC CASSLVGLAGGLETQYF TRBD2 . TRBJ2-5 TRBV11-2
TGCGCCAGCAGCTTAATGGCGGGGGGGAACACCGGGGAGCTGTTTTTT CASSLMAGGNTGELFF TRBD2 once TRBJ2-2 TRBV5-1
TGTGCCAGCAGCTTAACGCCGACAGGGGGTGTCGAGCAGTACTTC CASSLTPTGGVEQYF TRBD1 . TRBJ2-7 TRBV9
TGTGCCAGTAGTGTTAGCGGGGGGGCCCGCAATGAGCAGTTCTTC CASSVSGGARNEQFF TRBD2 . TRBJ2-1 TRBV19
TGTGCCAGCAGCCAAGGCCTAGCGGGGGGCCGCACAGATACGCAGTATTTT CASSQGLAGGRTDTQYF TRBD2 . TRBJ2-3 TRBV3-1/TRBV3-2
TGTGCCAGCAGTGGGGACAGGGGAGACATTCAGTACTTC CASSGDRGDIQYF TRBD1 . TRBJ2-4 TRBV2
TGTGCCAGCAGCTTGGGGGGAGCTCTGAATGAGCAGTTCTTC CASSLGGALNEQFF . . TRBJ2-1 TRBV7-3
TGTGCCAGCAGCGACCGGAGGACAGGGGTTTATGGCTACACCTTC CASSDRRTGVYGYTF TRBD1 . TRBJ1-2 TRBV7-9
TGTGCCAGCAGCACGACAGGGGGCGGTGGCTACACCTTC CASSTTGGGGYTF TRBD1 . TRBJ1-2 TRBV7-3
TGTGCCAGCAGGGGGGACAGGACAACCTACAATGAGCAGTTCTTC CASRGDRTTYNEQFF TRBD1 . TRBJ2-1 TRBV2
TGTGCCAGCAGCTTGTTTGTTTCACAGGGGGTCGACGAGCAGTACTTC CASSLFVSQGVDEQYF TRBD1 . TRBJ2-7 TRBV5-6
TGTGCCATCAGTGATTCGGGGGGCGGGACAGATACGCAGTATTTT CAISDSGGGTDTQYF . . TRBJ2-3 TRBV10-3
TGTGCCAGCAGCTTAGCTATGAGAATAGCCCCCAAAAACATTCAGTACTTC CASSLAMRIAPKNIQYF . . TRBJ2-4 TRBV7-8
TGCGCCAGCAGCGGACCGGGGGGGGTTGTTTTGTCCCAGGCTGAAGCTTTCTTT CASSGPGGVVLSQAEAFF . . TRBJ1-1 TRBV5-1
TGTGCCGGAGGGTATGGAAACACCATATATTTT CAGGYGNTIYF . . TRBJ1-3 TRBV12-3/TRBV12-4
TGCGCCAGCAGCCAAGATCTCCCCGGGACTAGTCGCCATCGTGAGCAGTTCTTC CASSQDLPGTSRHREQFF TRBD2 . TRBJ2-1 TRBV4-3
TGTGCCAGCAGCTTAGACAGGGGCCCCTACGAGCAGTACTTC CASSLDRGPYEQYF . . TRBJ2-7 TRBV11-2
TGTGCCAGCAGCCAATCTAGCGGGAGCAAGCAGTTCTTC CASSQSSGSKQFF TRBD2 . TRBJ2-1 TRBV6-5
TGTGCCAGTAGACCGGGACAAACTTTCGCCGGGGAGCTGTTTTTT CASRPGQTFAGELFF . once TRBJ2-2 TRBV19